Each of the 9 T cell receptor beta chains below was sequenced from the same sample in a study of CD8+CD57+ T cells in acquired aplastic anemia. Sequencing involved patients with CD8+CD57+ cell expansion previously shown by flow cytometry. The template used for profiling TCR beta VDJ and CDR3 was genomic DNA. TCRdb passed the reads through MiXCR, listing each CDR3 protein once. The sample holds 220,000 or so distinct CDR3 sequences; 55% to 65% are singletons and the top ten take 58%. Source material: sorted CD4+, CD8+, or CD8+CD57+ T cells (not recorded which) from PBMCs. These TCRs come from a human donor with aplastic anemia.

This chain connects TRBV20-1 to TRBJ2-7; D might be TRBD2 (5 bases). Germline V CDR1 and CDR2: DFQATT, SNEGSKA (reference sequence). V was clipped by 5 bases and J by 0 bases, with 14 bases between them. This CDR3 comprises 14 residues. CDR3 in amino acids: CSAGATRLSYEQYF. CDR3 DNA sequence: TGCAGTGCTGGAGCCACTAGACTCTCCTACGAGCAGTACTTC.

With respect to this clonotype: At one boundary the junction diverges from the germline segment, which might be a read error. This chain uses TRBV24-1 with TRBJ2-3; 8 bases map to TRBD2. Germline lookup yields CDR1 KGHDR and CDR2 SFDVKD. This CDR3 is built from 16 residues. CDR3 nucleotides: TGTGCTACCAGTGACCCCACAGCGGGGGCCGTAGATACGCAGTATTTT. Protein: CATSDPTAGAVDTQYF.

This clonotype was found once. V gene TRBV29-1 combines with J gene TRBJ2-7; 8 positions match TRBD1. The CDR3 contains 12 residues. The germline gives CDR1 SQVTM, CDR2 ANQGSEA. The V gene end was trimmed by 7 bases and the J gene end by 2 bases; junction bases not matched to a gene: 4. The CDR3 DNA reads TGCAGCGGGGGACAGGCTCCCTACGAGCAGTACTTC. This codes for CSGGQAPYEQYF.

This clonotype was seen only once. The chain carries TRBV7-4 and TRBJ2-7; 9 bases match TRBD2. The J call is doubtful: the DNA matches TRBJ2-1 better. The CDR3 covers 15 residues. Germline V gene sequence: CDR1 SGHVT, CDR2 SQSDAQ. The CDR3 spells CASSPSGVNYNEQFF. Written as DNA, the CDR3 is TGTGCCAGCAGCCCTAGCGGGGTTAACTACAATGAGCAGTTCTTC.

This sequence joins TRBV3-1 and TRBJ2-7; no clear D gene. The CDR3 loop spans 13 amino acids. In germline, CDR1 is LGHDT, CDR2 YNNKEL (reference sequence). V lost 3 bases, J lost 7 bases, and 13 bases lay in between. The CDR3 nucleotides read TGTGCCAGCAGCCAGGGCTATGTGGGTGAGCAGTACTTC. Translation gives CASSQGYVGEQYF.

The CDR3 loop is CASSGQDSRETQYF. The CDR3 DNA follows: TGTGCCAGCAGCGGACAGGATTCCAGGGAGACCCAGTACTTC. The V gene is TRBV9, the J gene TRBJ2-5; D perhaps matches TRBD1 (6 bases). The CDR3 totals 14 residues. Germline CDR1 SGDLS, CDR2 YYNGEE. V was clipped by 3 bases and J by 5 bases, with 14 bases between them.

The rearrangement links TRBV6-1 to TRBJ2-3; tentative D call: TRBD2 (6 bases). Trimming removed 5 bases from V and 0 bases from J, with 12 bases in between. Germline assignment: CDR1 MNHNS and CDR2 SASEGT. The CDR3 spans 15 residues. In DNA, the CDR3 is TGTGCCAGCAGTTACTCGGGGGAAAGCACAGATACGCAGTATTTT. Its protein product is CASSYSGESTDTQYF.

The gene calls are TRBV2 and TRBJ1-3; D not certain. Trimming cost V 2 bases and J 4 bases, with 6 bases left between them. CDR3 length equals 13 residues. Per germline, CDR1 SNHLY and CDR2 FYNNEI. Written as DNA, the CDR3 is TGTGCCAGCAGTGAAAGACGCGGAAACACCATATATTTT. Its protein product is CASSERRGNTIYF.

Here the CDR3 DNA reads TGTGCCAGTAGTACCCAGGGCCCTATTGGTGGCTACACCTTC. Encoded protein: CASSTQGPIGGYTF. V gene TRBV19 combines with J gene TRBJ1-2; D perhaps matches TRBD1 (5 bases). This CDR3 is 14 amino acids long. Germline V gene data show CDR1 as LNHDA and CDR2 as SQIVND (reference sequence). With 4 bases removed from V and 7 bases from J, the gap between germline ends came to 16 bases.